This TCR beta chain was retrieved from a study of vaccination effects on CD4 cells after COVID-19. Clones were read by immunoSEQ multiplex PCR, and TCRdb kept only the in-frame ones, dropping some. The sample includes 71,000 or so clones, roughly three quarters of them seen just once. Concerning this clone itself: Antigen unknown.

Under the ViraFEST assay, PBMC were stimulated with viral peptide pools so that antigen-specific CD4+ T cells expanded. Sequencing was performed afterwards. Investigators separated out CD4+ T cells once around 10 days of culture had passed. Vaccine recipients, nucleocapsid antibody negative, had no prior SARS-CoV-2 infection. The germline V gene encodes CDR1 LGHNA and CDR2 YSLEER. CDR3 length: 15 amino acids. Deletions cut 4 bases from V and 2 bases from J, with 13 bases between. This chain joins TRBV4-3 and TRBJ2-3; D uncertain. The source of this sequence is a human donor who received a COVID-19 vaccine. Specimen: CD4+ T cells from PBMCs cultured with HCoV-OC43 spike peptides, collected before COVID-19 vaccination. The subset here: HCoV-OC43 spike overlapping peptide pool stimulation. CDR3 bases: TGCGCCAGCAGCCCGGCCGCCGGCTCCACAGATACGCAGTATTTT. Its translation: CASSPAAGSTDTQYF.